The rows below give T cell receptor beta chains drawn from one sample of a study of brain T cells in children with intractable seizures. The table came from immunoSEQ multiplex PCR; TCRdb's copy has only in-frame clones and leaves some out. The table records around 38,000 clones, around 90% of them present only once. The sample here was peripheral blood, taken at surgery. These receptors originate from a girl aged 2-10 years with tuberous sclerosis and intractable seizures. CDR3s include the opening cysteine and the closing phenylalanine or tryptophan. A D gene is named only where the DNA matches it firmly. Clone size appears in some rows only: once, few, many, or a class for an expanded clone.

size,J,V,D,CDR3,DNA
medium-sized,TRBJ1-1,TRBV19,.,CASSIEWSGTEAFF,TGTGCCAGTAGTATAGAGTGGTCTGGGACTGAAGCTTTCTTT
.,TRBJ1-5,TRBV7-8,.,CASSTLWGQPQHF,TGTGCCAGCAGTACTCTCTGGGGTCAGCCCCAGCATTTT
.,TRBJ1-4,TRBV25-1,.,CASSESATNEKLFF,TGTGCCAGCAGTGAATCAGCAACTAATGAAAAACTGTTTTTT
.,TRBJ1-1,TRBV11-2,TRBD1,CASSLGMTGLNTEAFF,TGTGCCAGCAGCTTAGGAATGACAGGGTTGAACACTGAAGCTTTCTTT
.,TRBJ1-3,TRBV10-3,.,CAIREPGAGNTIYF,TGTGCCATCAGGGAACCGGGGGCTGGAAACACCATATATTTT
.,TRBJ1-1,TRBV5-5,.,CASRDSLNTEAFF,TGTGCCAGCAGGGACAGTTTAAACACTGAAGCTTTCTTT
.,TRBJ1-1,TRBV5-1,.,CASSLTPGVEAFF,TGCGCCAGCAGCTTAACCCCAGGGGTAGAAGCTTTCTTT
few,TRBJ1-2,TRBV12-3/TRBV12-4,.,CAKKGRFYGYTF,TGTGCAAAAAAAGGCAGGTTCTATGGCTACACCTTC
.,TRBJ1-5,TRBV3-1/TRBV3-2,TRBD1,CASSQGQGFEPQHF,TGTGCCAGCAGCCAAGGACAGGGTTTTGAGCCCCAGCATTTT
.,TRBJ2-3,TRBV5-1,TRBD1,CASSLVQGGGDTQYF,TGCGCCAGCAGCTTGGTACAGGGGGGAGGAGATACGCAGTATTTT
.,TRBJ2-5,TRBV29-1,.,CSVGGGAETQYF,TGCAGCGTGGGAGGGGGGGCAGAGACCCAGTACTTC
.,TRBJ2-3,TRBV27,.,CASSSDSRDTQYF,TGTGCCAGCAGTTCAGACTCGAGGGATACGCAGTATTTT
.,TRBJ2-1,TRBV30,.,CAWRHFKDNEQFF,TGTGCCTGGCGCCACTTCAAGGACAATGAGCAGTTCTTC
.,TRBJ1-2,TRBV6-1,.,CASSESGHNYGYTF,TGTGCCAGCAGTGAATCGGGACACAACTATGGCTACACCTTC
.,TRBJ2-2,TRBV5-6,TRBD2,CASSLVPGGATGELFF,TGTGCCAGCAGCTTGGTTCCCGGGGGGGCTACCGGGGAGCTGTTTTTT
.,TRBJ2-2,TRBV19,.,CASSPGPAWELFF,TGTGCCAGTAGTCCAGGCCCCGCGTGGGAGCTGTTTTTT
once,TRBJ1-2,TRBV5-1,.,CASSLTGYNYGYTF,TGCGCCAGCAGCTTGACAGGGTACAACTATGGCTACACCTTC
.,TRBJ1-5,TRBV7-8,.,CASSSPGSNQPQHF,TGTGCCAGCAGCTCACCAGGTAGCAATCAGCCCCAGCATTTT
.,TRBJ2-7,TRBV14,.,CASSNQGYEQYF,TGTGCCAGCAGTAATCAGGGCTACGAGCAGTACTTC
.,TRBJ2-2,TRBV7-9,.,CASSLLTGELFF,TGTGCCAGCAGTCTCCTGACCGGGGAGCTGTTTTTT
.,TRBJ1-6,TRBV3-1/TRBV3-2,.,CASSQSRGSPLHF,TGTGCCAGCAGCCAGAGCAGGGGTTCACCCCTCCACTTT
once,TRBJ2-5,TRBV24-1,TRBD1,CATSDPIRQGAQETQYF,TGTGCCACCAGTGATCCGATCCGACAGGGGGCTCAGGAGACCCAGTACTTC
.,TRBJ2-7,TRBV5-4,TRBD1,CASSLIAGGGGEQYF,TGTGCCAGCAGCTTGATTGCAGGGGGCGGAGGCGAGCAGTACTTC
.,TRBJ2-1,TRBV20-1,TRBD1,CSALDREQFF,TGCAGTGCGTTGGACAGGGAGCAGTTCTTC
.,TRBJ2-5,TRBV7-3,TRBD2,CASSSIAGSQETQYF,TGTGCCAGCAGCTCGATAGCGGGGAGCCAAGAGACCCAGTACTTC
.,TRBJ2-2,TRBV4-1,.,CASSQEKRRTGELFF,TGCGCCAGCAGCCAAGAAAAGCGCCGCACCGGGGAGCTGTTTTTT
.,TRBJ1-2,TRBV18,TRBD1,CASSPRDSNYGYTF,TGTGCCAGCTCACCACGGGACAGTAACTATGGCTACACCTTC
.,TRBJ2-3,TRBV24-1,TRBD1,CATSDLDRGIRGTDTQYF,TGTGCCACCAGTGATTTGGACAGGGGGATTCGGGGCACAGATACGCAGTATTTT
.,TRBJ1-5,TRBV18,.,CASSPQGLDQPQHF,TGTGCCAGCTCACCACAGGGGCTCGATCAGCCCCAGCATTTT
.,TRBJ1-1,TRBV7-9,.,CASSFPRGPRAVNTEAFF,TGTGCCAGCAGCTTTCCAAGAGGACCGAGGGCAGTGAACACTGAAGCTTTCTTT
.,TRBJ1-1,TRBV18,TRBD1,CASSPDRVNTEAFF,TGTGCCAGCTCACCTGACAGGGTGAACACTGAAGCTTTCTTT
.,TRBJ2-3,TRBV6-5,TRBD2,CASRQGLASDTQYF,TGTGCCAGCAGGCAAGGACTAGCGTCAGATACGCAGTATTTT
.,TRBJ1-4,TRBV27,.,CASMGYQGANEKLFF,TGTGCCAGCATGGGGTATCAGGGTGCAAATGAAAAACTGTTTTTT
.,TRBJ1-1,TRBV9,.,CASSVEGDPNTEAFF,TGTGCCAGCAGCGTAGAGGGCGATCCGAACACTGAAGCTTTCTTT
.,TRBJ1-5,TRBV9,.,CASSVDPNQPQHF,TGTGCCAGCAGCGTAGATCCCAATCAGCCCCAGCATTTT
.,TRBJ1-6,TRBV25-1,.,CASSERGGTNSPLHF,TGTGCCAGCAGTGAACGGGGGGGAACAAATTCACCCCTCCACTTT
.,TRBJ1-3,TRBV30,.,CAWSEDPISGNTIYF,TGTGCCTGGAGCGAAGACCCAATTTCTGGAAACACCATATATTTT
once,TRBJ1-1,TRBV11-2,.,CASSLRGFTEAFF,TGTGCCAGCAGCTTAAGGGGTTTCACTGAAGCTTTCTTT
once,TRBJ1-2,TRBV29-1,.,CSVDPGIGYTF,TGCAGCGTTGATCCCGGGATTGGCTACACCTTC
few,TRBJ2-3,TRBV7-6,TRBD1,CASRSGQESTDTQYF,TGTGCCAGCAGGTCGGGACAGGAGAGCACAGATACGCAGTATTTT
.,TRBJ1-4,TRBV4-1,TRBD1,CASSQAGTGGEKLFF,TGCGCCAGCAGCCAAGCCGGGACAGGGGGTGAAAAACTGTTTTTT
.,TRBJ2-3,TRBV11-1,TRBD2,CASSSPRGGSTDTQYF,TGTGCCAGCAGCTCACCTCGGGGGGGGAGCACAGATACGCAGTATTTT
.,TRBJ1-2,TRBV11-2,TRBD1,CASSLDSGQGIGYTF,TGTGCCAGCAGCTTAGATTCCGGACAGGGCATTGGCTACACCTTC
.,TRBJ2-7,TRBV6-5,.,CASSSRTAPPFYEQYF,TGTGCCAGCAGTTCCCGGACAGCCCCCCCCTTTTACGAGCAGTACTTC
.,TRBJ1-1,TRBV11-1,.,CASSPGGGSAEAFF,TGTGCCAGCAGCCCCGGGGGGGGAAGCGCTGAAGCTTTCTTT
once,TRBJ2-5,TRBV4-1,.,CASSLNRGGAMSQETQYF,TGCGCCAGCAGCCTCAATAGGGGGGGGGCCATGTCTCAAGAGACCCAGTACTTC
.,TRBJ1-3,TRBV5-1,.,CASSIEASGNTIYF,TGCGCCAGCAGTATTGAGGCGTCTGGAAACACCATATATTTT
.,TRBJ2-5,TRBV15,TRBD2,CATSRDHGGEKTQYF,TGTGCCACCAGCAGAGATCACGGGGGGGAGAAGACCCAGTACTTC
.,TRBJ1-2,TRBV21-1,.,CASSKERAWRTNYGYTF,TGTGCCAGCAGCAAAGAACGCGCGTGGCGAACTAATTATGGCTACACCTTC
few,TRBJ1-2,TRBV6-1,.,CASSDRGYGYTF,TGTGCCAGCAGTGACAGGGGCTATGGCTACACCTTC
.,TRBJ1-5,TRBV24-1,.,CATSDGGHRINQPQHF,TGTGCCACCAGTGATGGCGGGCACAGGATCAATCAGCCCCAGCATTTT
.,TRBJ1-1,TRBV4-1,TRBD1,CASSQGYQTGGSDMAFF,TGCGCCAGCAGCCAAGGGTACCAGACAGGGGGATCGGATATGGCTTTCTTT
.,TRBJ2-3,TRBV11-2,TRBD2,CASSLRASGGAGLTDTQYF,TGTGCCAGCAGCTTAAGGGCTAGCGGGGGGGCGGGACTCACAGATACGCAGTATTTT
once,TRBJ2-3,TRBV25-1,.,CASSERRQPRGTDTQYF,TGTGCCAGCAGTGAGCGCCGACAGCCGAGGGGCACAGATACGCAGTATTTT
.,TRBJ2-3,TRBV24-1,TRBD2,CATSDLAGGRTDTQYF,TGTGCCACCAGTGATTTAGCGGGGGGGCGAACAGATACGCAGTATTTT